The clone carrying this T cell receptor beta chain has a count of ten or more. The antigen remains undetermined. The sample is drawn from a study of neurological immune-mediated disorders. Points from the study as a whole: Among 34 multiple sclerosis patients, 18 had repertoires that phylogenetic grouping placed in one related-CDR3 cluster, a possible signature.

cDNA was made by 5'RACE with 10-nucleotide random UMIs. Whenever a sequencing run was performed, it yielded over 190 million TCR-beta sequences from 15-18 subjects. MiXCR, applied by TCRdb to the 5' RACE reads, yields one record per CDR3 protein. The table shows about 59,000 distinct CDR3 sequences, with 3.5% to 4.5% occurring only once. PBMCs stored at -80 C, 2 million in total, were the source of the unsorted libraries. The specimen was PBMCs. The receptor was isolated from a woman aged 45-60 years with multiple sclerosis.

CDR3 coding DNA: TGTGCTAGTCTTGGGACAGGTTTGGGGGAGCAGTACTTC. Its protein is CASLGTGLGEQYF. The rearrangement joins TRBV12-5 to TRBJ2-7; TRBD1 matches 8 bases. Germline CDR1 reads LGHNT; CDR2 reads FRNRAP. This CDR3 spans 13 amino acids. V lost 8 bases and J lost 7; bases outside the gene matches: 10.